This T cell receptor (beta chain) was found in a study of blood T cell repertoires in COVID-19. Background on the study: Acute-phase and convalescent COVID-19 samples originated in the United States, Italy and Spain. Sources were T cells, B-cell-depleted T cells, or PBMCs; the material itself was cDNA or gDNA.

The CDR3 runs to 16 residues. Germline CDR1 reads SGDLS; CDR2 reads YYNGEE. V was cut by 1 base and J by 3 bases, with 14 bases left in between. Per the authors' pipeline: Amplification of reference gene primers provided the estimated nucleated cell counts. Sequencing used immunoSEQ multiplex PCR; TCRdb keeps in-frame clones, though not all of them. The V and J calls and clone size were taken over from that table, and D and trimming were inferred from the DNA. The sample contains some 120,000 clones, about 90% of which appear only once. Source material: peripheral blood. The genes are TRBV9 and TRBJ2-4, with D possibly matching TRBD1 (6 bases). The receptor's source is a woman in her sixties with acute or convalescent COVID-19. CDR3 nucleotides: TGTGCCAGCAGCGTAAGTACAGGGAAAATCAAAAACATTCAGTACTTC. Translation gives CASSVSTGKIKNIQYF.